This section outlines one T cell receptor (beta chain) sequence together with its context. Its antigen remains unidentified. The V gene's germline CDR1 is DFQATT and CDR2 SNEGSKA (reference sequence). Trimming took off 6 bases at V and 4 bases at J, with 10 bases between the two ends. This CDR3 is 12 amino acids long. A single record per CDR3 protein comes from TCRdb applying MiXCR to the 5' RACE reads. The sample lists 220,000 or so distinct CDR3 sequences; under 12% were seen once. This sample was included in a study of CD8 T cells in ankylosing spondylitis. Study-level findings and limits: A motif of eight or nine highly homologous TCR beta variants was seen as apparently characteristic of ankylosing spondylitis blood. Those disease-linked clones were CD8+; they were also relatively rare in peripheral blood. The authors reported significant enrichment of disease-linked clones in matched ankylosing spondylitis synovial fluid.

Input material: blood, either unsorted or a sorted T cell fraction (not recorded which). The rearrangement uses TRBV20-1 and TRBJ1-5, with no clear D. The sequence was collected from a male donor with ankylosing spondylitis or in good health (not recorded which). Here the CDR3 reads CSASQNNQPQHF. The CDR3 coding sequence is TGCAGTGCCTCACAGAATAATCAGCCCCAGCATTTT.